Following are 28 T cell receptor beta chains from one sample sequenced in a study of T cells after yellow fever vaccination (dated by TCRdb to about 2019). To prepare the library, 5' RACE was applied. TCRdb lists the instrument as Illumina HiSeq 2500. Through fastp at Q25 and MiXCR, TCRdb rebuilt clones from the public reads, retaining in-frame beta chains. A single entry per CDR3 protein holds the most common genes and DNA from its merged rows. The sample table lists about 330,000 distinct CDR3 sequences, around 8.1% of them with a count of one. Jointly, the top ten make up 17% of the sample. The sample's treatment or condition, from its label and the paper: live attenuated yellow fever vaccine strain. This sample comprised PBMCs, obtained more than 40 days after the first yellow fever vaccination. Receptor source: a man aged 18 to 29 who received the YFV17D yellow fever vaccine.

CDR3 protein: CASSYGPALSTDTQYF. CDR3 coding DNA: TGTGCCAGCAGTTACGGGCCGGCCCTCAGCACAGATACGCAGTATTTT. The chain combines TRBV6-5 with TRBJ2-3; D is ambiguous. Deletions cut 2 bases from V and 0 bases from J, with 12 bases between. Germline CDR1 MNHEY, CDR2 SVGAGI. This CDR3 has 16 residues.

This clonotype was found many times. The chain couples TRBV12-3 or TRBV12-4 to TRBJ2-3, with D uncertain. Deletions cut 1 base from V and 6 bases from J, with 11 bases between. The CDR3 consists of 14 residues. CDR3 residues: CASSLETAWDTQYF. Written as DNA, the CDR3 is TGTGCCAGCAGTTTAGAAACAGCGTGGGATACGCAGTATTTT.

Here the CDR3 DNA reads TGTGCCAGCAGCCCCGGGTACGGAGAGACCCAGTACTTC. The encoded protein is CASSPGYGETQYF. The genes are TRBV5-6 and TRBJ2-5; D is unclear. Germline V gene sequence: CDR1 SGHDT, CDR2 YYEEEE. CDR3 length equals 13 residues. V dropped 4 bases and J dropped 4 bases, with 11 bases sitting between them.

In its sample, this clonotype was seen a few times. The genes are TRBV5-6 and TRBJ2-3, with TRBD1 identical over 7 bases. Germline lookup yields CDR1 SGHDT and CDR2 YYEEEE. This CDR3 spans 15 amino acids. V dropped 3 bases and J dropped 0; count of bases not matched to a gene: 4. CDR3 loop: CASSSAGGSTDTQYF. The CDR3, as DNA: TGTGCCAGCAGCTCTGCAGGGGGTAGCACAGATACGCAGTATTTT.

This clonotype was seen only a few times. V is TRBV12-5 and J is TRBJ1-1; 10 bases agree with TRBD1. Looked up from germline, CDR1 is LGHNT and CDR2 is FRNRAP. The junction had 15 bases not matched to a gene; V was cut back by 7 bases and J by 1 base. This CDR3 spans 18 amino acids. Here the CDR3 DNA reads TGTGCTAGTGCTCTAGTCGGGACAGGGGAGTTCTGGAACACTGAAGCTTTCTTT. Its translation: CASALVGTGEFWNTEAFF. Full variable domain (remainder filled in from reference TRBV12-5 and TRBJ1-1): DARVTQTPRHKVTEMGQEVTMRCQPILGHNTVFWYRQTMMQGLELLAYFRNRAPLDDSGMPKDRFSAEMPDATLATLKIQPSEPRDSAVYFCASALVGTGEFWNTEAFFGQGTRLTVV.

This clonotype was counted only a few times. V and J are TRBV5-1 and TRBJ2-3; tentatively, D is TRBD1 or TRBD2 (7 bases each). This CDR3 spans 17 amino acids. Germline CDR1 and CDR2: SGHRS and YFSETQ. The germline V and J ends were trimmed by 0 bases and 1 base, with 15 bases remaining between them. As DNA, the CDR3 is TGCGCCAGCAGCTTGGCCAGGGCAGGGGGGGGCACAGATACGCAGTATTTT. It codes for CASSLARAGGGTDTQYF.

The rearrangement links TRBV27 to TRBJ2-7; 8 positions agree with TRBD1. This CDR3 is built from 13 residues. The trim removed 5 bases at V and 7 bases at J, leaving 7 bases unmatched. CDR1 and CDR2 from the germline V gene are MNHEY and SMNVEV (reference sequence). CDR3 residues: CASSIPGGREQYF. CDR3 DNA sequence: TGTGCCAGCAGTATCCCAGGGGGCCGGGAGCAGTACTTC.

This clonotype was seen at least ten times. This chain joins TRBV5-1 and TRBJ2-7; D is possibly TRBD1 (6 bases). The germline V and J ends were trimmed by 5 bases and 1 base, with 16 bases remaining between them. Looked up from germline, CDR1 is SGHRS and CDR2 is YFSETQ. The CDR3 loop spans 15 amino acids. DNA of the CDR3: TGCGCCAGCAGATTATTACCGGACAGATCCTACGAGCAGTACTTC. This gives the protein CASRLLPDRSYEQYF.

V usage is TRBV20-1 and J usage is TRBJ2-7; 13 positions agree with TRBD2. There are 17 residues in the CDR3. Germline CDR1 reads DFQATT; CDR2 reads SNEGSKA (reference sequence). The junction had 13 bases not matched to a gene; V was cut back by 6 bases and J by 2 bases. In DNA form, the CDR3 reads TGCAGTGCCCGATTCACTAGCGGGGGGGCCCGGCCCTACGAGCAGTACTTC. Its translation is CSARFTSGGARPYEQYF.

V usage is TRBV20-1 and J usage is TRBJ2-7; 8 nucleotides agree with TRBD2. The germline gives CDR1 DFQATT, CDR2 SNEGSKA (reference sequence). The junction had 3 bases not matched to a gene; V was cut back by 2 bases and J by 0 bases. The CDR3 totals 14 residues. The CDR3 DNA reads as TGCAGTGCTAGACGGGGGGGGAGCTCCTACGAGCAGTACTTC. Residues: CSARRGGSSYEQYF.

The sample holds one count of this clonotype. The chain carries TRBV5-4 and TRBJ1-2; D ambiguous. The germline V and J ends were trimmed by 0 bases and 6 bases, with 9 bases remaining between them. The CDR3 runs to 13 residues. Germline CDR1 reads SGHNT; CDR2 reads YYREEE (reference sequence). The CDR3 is CASSLGVSDGYTF. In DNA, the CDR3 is TGTGCCAGCAGCTTGGGGGTGTCGGATGGCTACACCTTC.

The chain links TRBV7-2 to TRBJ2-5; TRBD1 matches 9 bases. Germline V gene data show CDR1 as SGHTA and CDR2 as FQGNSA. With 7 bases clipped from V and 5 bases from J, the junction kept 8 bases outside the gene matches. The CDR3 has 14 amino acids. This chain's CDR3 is CASTEDRGYETQYF. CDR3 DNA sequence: TGTGCCAGCACCGAAGACAGGGGGTATGAGACCCAGTACTTC. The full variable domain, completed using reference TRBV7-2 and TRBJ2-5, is GAGVSQSPSNKVTEKGKDVELRCDPISGHTALYWYRQSLGQGLEFLIYFQGNSAPDKSGLPSDRFSAERTGGSVSTLTIQRTQQEDSAVYLCASTEDRGYETQYFGPGTRLLVL.

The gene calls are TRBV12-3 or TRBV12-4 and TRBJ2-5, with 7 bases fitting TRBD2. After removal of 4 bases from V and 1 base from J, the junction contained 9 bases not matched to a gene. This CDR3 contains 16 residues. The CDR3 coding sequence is TGTGCCAGCAGTTCAGTAGGATCGGGGGGCCAAGAGACCCAGTACTTC. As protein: CASSSVGSGGQETQYF.

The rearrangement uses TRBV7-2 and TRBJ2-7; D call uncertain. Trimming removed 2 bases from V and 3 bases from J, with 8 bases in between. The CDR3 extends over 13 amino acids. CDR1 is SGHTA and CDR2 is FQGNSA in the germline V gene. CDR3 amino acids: CASSLNTYYEQYV. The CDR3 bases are TGTGCCAGCAGCTTAAATACCTACTACGAGCAGTACGTC.

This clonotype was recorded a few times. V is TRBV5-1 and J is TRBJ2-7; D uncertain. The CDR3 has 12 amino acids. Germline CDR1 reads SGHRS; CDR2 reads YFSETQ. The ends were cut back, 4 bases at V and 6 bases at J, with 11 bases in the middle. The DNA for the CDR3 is TGCGCCAGCAGCATAGACACCGGCGAGCAGTACTTC. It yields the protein CASSIDTGEQYF.

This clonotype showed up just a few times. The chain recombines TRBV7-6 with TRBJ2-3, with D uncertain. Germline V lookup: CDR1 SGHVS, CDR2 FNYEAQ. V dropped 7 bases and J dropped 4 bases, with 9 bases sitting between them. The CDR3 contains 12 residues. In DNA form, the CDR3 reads TGTGCCAGCACCTATCCCGCAGATACGCAGTATTTT. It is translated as CASTYPADTQYF.

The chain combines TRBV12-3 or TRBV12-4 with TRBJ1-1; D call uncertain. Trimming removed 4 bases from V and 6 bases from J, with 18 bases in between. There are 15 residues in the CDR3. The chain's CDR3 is CASSSGVGVGSEAFF. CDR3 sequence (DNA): TGTGCCAGCAGTTCTGGGGTCGGGGTCGGCTCTGAAGCTTTCTTT.

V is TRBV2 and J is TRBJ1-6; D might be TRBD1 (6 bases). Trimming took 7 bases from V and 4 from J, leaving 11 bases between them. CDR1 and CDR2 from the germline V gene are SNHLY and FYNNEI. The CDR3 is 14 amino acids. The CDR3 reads CASMGAQYNSPLHF. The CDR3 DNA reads TGTGCCAGCATGGGGGCGCAGTATAATTCACCCCTCCACTTT.

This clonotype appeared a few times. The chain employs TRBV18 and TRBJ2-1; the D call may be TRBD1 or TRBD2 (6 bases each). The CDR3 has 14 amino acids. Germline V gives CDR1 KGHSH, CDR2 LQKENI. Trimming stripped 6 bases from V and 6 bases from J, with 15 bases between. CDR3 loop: CASSGWRGINEQFF. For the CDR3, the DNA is TGTGCCAGCTCCGGTTGGAGGGGGATCAATGAGCAGTTCTTC.

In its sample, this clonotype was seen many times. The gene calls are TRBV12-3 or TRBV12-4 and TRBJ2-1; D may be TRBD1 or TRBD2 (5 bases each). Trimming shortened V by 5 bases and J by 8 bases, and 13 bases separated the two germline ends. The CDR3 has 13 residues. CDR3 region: CASSLPGGDEQFF. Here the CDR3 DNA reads TGTGCCAGCAGTCTTCCTGGGGGAGATGAGCAGTTCTTC.

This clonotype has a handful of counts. CDR3 in amino acids: CASSSGVGVRGYTF. CDR3 DNA sequence: TGTGCCAGCAGTTCCGGGGTTGGGGTTCGGGGCTACACCTTC. This chain links TRBV12-3 or TRBV12-4 with TRBJ1-2; no reliable D call. The CDR3 has 14 residues. The V end lost 4 bases, the J end lost 8 bases, and 17 bases lay between the germline ends.

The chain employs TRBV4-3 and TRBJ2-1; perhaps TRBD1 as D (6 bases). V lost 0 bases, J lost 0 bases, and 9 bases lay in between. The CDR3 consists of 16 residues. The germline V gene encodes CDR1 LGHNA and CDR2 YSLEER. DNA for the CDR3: TGCGCCAGCAGCCAAGAAGACAGGCCCTCCTACAATGAGCAGTTCTTC. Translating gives CASSQEDRPSYNEQFF.

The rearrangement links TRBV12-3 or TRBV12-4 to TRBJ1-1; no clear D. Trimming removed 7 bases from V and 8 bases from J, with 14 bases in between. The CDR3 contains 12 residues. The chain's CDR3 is CASTVQSAEAFF. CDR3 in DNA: TGTGCCAGCACCGTCCAGTCAGCCGAAGCTTTCTTT.

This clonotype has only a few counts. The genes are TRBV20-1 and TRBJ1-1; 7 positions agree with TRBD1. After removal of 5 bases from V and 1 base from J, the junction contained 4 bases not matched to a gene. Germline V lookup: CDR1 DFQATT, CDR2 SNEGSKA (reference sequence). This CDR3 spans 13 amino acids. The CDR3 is CSAGTDKNTEAFF. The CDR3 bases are TGCAGTGCTGGGACAGATAAGAACACTGAAGCTTTCTTT.

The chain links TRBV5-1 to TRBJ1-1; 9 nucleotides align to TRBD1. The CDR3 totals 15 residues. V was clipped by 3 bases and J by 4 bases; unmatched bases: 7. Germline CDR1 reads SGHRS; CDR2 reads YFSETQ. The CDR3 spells CASSSEGQGSTEAFF. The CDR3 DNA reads TGCGCCAGCAGCTCGGAAGGACAGGGGAGCACTGAAGCTTTCTTT.

The CDR3 sequence: CASSLQGGQPQHF. CDR3 DNA sequence: TGTGCCAGCAGCTTACAGGGAGGACAGCCCCAGCATTTT. This chain links TRBV7-3 with TRBJ1-5; possibly TRBD1 for D (5 bases). V lost 2 bases and J lost 7, with 9 bases in between. The germline V gene encodes CDR1 SGHTA and CDR2 FQGTGA. The length of the CDR3 is 13 residues.

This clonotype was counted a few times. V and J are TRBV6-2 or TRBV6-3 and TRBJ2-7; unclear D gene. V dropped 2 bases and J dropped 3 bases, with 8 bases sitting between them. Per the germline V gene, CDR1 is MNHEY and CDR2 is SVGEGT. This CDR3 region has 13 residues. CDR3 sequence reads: CASSYRQDYEQYV. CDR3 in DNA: TGTGCCAGCAGTTACCGGCAGGACTACGAGCAGTACGTC.

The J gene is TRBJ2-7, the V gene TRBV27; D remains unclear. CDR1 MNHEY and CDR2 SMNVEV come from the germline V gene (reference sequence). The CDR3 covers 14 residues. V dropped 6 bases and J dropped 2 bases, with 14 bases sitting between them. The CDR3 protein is CASSQWGTPYEQYF. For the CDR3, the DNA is TGTGCCAGCAGCCAATGGGGTACGCCCTACGAGCAGTACTTC.